Each of the 17 T cell receptor beta chains below was sequenced from the same sample in a study of human T cells and chemical hapten exposure. The time point here: patch test 1, 2 weeks after DPC sensitization. The treatment denotes: therapeutic diphenylcyclopropenone sensitization with weekly scalp DPC. TCRdb analysed the RACE reads with MiXCR anew, one entry per CDR3 protein. Here the sample spans 180,000 or so distinct CDR3 sequences, under 25% being singletons. Specimen: whole blood, collected in connection with sensitization to the hapten diphenylcyclopropenone (DPC). The origin of the receptors is a woman aged 45 to 65 with alopecia areata. Some clones in this sample may be carry-over from other donors' samples.

The chain combines TRBV6-2 or TRBV6-3 with TRBJ1-3; D call uncertain. V was shortened by 2 bases and J by 0 bases, with 5 bases between the two germline ends. The CDR3 is 14 amino acids. The germline V gene has CDR1 MNHEY and CDR2 SVGEGT. This chain's CDR3 is CASSYRVSGNTIYF. In DNA, the CDR3 is TGTGCCAGCAGTTACCGGGTCTCTGGAAACACCATATATTTT.

The chain recombines TRBV12-3 or TRBV12-4 with TRBJ2-7; 8 nucleotides line up with TRBD2. After removal of 2 bases from V and 5 bases from J, the junction contained 11 bases not matched to a gene. The CDR3 extends over 16 amino acids. The CDR3 coding sequence is TGTGCCAGCAGTTTACACCTAGGTAGCGGGATAAACGAGCAGTACTTC. As protein: CASSLHLGSGINEQYF.

The chain recombines TRBV20-1 with TRBJ2-3, with TRBD2 matching over 9 bases. Germline trimming cut 3 bases from V and 2 bases from J; bases unmatched to any gene: 0. CDR3 length: 13 residues. Per germline, CDR1 DFQATT and CDR2 SNEGSKA (reference sequence). Written as DNA, the CDR3 is TGCAGTGCTAGGGGACTAGCCACAGATACGCAGTATTTT. It translates to CSARGLATDTQYF.

This clonotype was observed a handful of times. The chain is built from TRBV6-6 and TRBJ2-7, with TRBD1 as a possible D gene (6 bases). Germline loops: CDR1 MNHNY, CDR2 SVGAGI (reference sequence). The CDR3 consists of 17 residues. V lost 4 bases, J lost 0 bases, and 19 bases lay in between. Written as DNA, the CDR3 is TGTGCCAGCAGTTCCAGGTACAGGGACCGGTCCTCCTACGAGCAGTACTTC. Protein sequence: CASSSRYRDRSSYEQYF.

This clonotype came up many times. This rearrangement joins TRBV7-2 to TRBJ2-2, with D maybe TRBD1 (6 bases). There are 15 residues in the CDR3. The V end lost 2 bases, the J end lost 1 base, and 8 bases lay between the germline ends. Germline V gene data show CDR1 as SGHTA and CDR2 as FQGNSA. The chain's CDR3 is CASSLKQGNTGELFF. The CDR3, as DNA: TGTGCCAGCAGCTTAAAACAGGGGAACACCGGGGAGCTGTTTTTT.

As concerns this clonotype: An end of the junction differs from the germline gene, which may be a read error. Here the CDR3 DNA reads TGCAGTGCTCGACGGGATTACTCCTACAATGAGCAGTTTTTC. It translates to CSARRDYSYNEQFF. The V call is TRBV20-1, the J call TRBJ2-1; D possibly corresponds to TRBD2 (5 bases). Germline V gives CDR1 DFQATT, CDR2 SNEGSKA (reference sequence). The CDR3 contains 14 residues.

A few counts support this clonotype. The chain joins TRBV21-1 to TRBJ2-5. TRBV21-1 corresponds to a pseudogene. This CDR3 is built from 14 residues. CDR3 sequence (DNA): TGTGCCAGCAGCAAATTAAGTGGGGTGGAGACCCAGTACTTC. This translates into CASSKLSGVETQYF.

The V call is TRBV5-1, the J call TRBJ2-1; 9 bases are a match to TRBD2. CDR1 SGHRS and CDR2 YFSETQ come from the germline V gene. The CDR3 loop spans 19 amino acids. V lost 3 bases, J lost 0 bases, and 13 bases stayed unmatched. The CDR3 loop reads CASSSRRLAGPSSYNEQFF. Here the CDR3 DNA reads TGCGCCAGCAGCTCCCGGAGGCTAGCGGGACCAAGCTCCTACAATGAGCAGTTCTTC.

This clonotype appeared a few times. The rearrangement links TRBV7-9 to TRBJ2-1; the match to TRBD2 covers 10 bases. This CDR3 region has 16 residues. V shed 2 bases, J shed 3 bases, and the junction held 4 bases outside the gene matches. Germline-derived CDR1 and CDR2 are SEHNR and FQNEAQ (reference sequence). CDR3 region: CASSLLLAGLYNEQFF. DNA of the CDR3: TGTGCCAGCAGCTTACTACTAGCGGGACTCTACAATGAGCAGTTCTTC.

The J gene is TRBJ2-7, the V gene TRBV12-3 or TRBV12-4; D unclear. CDR3 length: 13 residues. V lost 5 bases and J 3 bases, leaving 11 bases between the germline ends. The CDR3 bases are TGTGCCAGCAGTCTTCAGCTCAGCTACGAGCAGTACTTC. Protein product: CASSLQLSYEQYF.

This clonotype was picked up one time. The chain couples TRBV29-1 to TRBJ1-1, with 8 bases lining up with TRBD1. Germline CDR1 is SQVTM and CDR2 is ANQGSEA. The V segment lost 8 bases and the J segment 8 bases; nucleotides outside the gene matches: 13. This CDR3 spans 13 amino acids. Here the CDR3 DNA reads TGCAGCTTTGGGGAGACAGGGGCTTCAGAAGCTTTCTTT. Amino acids: CSFGETGASEAFF. The full variable domain, its missing parts supplied by reference TRBV29-1 and TRBJ1-1, is SAVISQKPSRDICQRGTSLTIQCQVDSQVTMMFWYRQQPGQSLTLIATANQGSEATYESGFVIDKFPISRPNLTFSTLTVSNMSPEDSSIYLCSFGETGASEAFFGQGTRLTVV.

The chain recombines TRBV11-1 with TRBJ2-1; 8 bases map to TRBD2. Germline V gene sequence: CDR1 SGHAT, CDR2 FQDESV (reference sequence). V shed 3 bases, J shed 10 bases, and the junction held 5 bases outside the gene matches. The CDR3 sequence is 13 residues long. This CDR3 is CASSFGAGGEQFF. The CDR3 DNA reads as TGTGCCAGCAGCTTCGGTGCGGGAGGAGAGCAGTTCTTC. Filled out from reference TRBV11-1 and TRBJ2-1, the complete variable domain reads EAEVAQSPRYKITEKSQAVAFWCDPISGHATLYWYRQILGQGPELLVQFQDESVVDDSQLPKDRFSAERLKGVDSTLKIQPAELGDSAMYLCASSFGAGGEQFFGPGTRLTVL.

This chain connects TRBV6-4 to TRBJ1-1; D is perhaps TRBD1 (5 bases). The V gene lost 2 bases and the J gene lost 11 bases, with 9 bases spanning the gap. The CDR3 totals 11 residues. Looked up from germline, CDR1 is MRHNA and CDR2 is SNTAGT. CDR3 sequence: CASSDGGFAFF. The CDR3 DNA follows: TGTGCCAGCAGTGACGGGGGGTTTGCTTTCTTT.

This clonotype was seen more than once but under ten times. The V gene is TRBV20-1, the J gene TRBJ2-7; 9 nucleotides line up with TRBD2. The CDR3 sequence is 14 residues long. Trimming cost V 0 bases and J 7 bases; bases outside gene matches: 7. Germline V lookup: CDR1 DFQATT, CDR2 SNEGSKA (reference sequence). The CDR3 is CSARDSAGGHEQYF. In DNA, the CDR3 is TGCAGTGCTAGAGATTCCGCGGGAGGGCATGAGCAGTACTTC.

This chain connects TRBV12-3 or TRBV12-4 to TRBJ2-3; TRBD1 might be the D (6 bases). There are 15 residues in the CDR3. Trimming shortened V by 1 base and J by 2 bases, and 10 bases separated the two germline ends. CDR3: CASSLEQGSTDTQYF. CDR3 in DNA: TGTGCCAGCAGTTTAGAGCAGGGGTCCACAGATACGCAGTATTTT.

The J gene is TRBJ2-3, the V gene TRBV20-1; D gene ambiguous. This CDR3 has 11 residues. Germline lookup yields CDR1 DFQATT and CDR2 SNEGSKA (reference sequence). V was trimmed by 5 bases and J by 4 bases, leaving 7 bases between them. CDR3 protein: CSALLADTQYF. The CDR3 DNA is TGCAGTGCTCTCCTTGCAGATACGCAGTATTTT.

The chain links TRBV5-1 to TRBJ2-5; TRBD2 matches at 10 bases. With 4 bases clipped from V and 3 bases from J, the junction kept 6 bases outside the gene matches. Germline V gene sequence: CDR1 SGHRS, CDR2 YFSETQ. This CDR3 contains 15 residues. CDR3 in DNA: TGCGCCAGCAGCGGAGGACTAGCGGTAGAAGAGACCCAGTACTTC. Protein sequence: CASSGGLAVEETQYF. The full variable domain, in which reference TRBV5-1 and TRBJ2-5 provide the parts outside the CDR3, is KAGVTQTPRYLIKTRGQQVTLSCSPISGHRSVSWYQQTPGQGLQFLFEYFSETQRNKGNFPGRFSGRQFSNSRSEMNVSTLELGDSALYLCASSGGLAVEETQYFGPGTRLLVL.